What follows is one T cell receptor (beta chain) and its context. Germline-derived CDR1 and CDR2 are SGHVS and FNYEAQ. CDR3 length equals 15 residues. TCRdb re-analyzed the 5' RACE reads; it lists each CDR3 protein once, without DNA. This sample contains about 390,000 distinct CDR3 sequences. The data are from a study of T cells expressing NK-cell markers. The clonotype originates from a woman aged 50 to 65 in good health. Sequences were obtained from blood T cells: a sorted CD56 or NKG2C T cell subset, CD4+ or CD8+ T cells, or bulk PBMC T cells (not recorded which). The genes are TRBV7-6 and TRBJ2-3; TCRdb designates TRBD1, a call that cannot be tested without DNA. This chain's CDR3 is CASSLVRGVADTQYF. Full variable domain (missing parts from reference TRBV7-6 and TRBJ2-3): GAGVSQSPRYKVTKRGQDVALRCDPISGHVSLYWYRQALGQGPEFLTYFNYEAQQDKSGLPNDRFSAERPEGSISTLTIQRTEQRDSAMYRCASSLVRGVADTQYFGPGTRLTVL.